The present TCR beta chain was sequenced within a study of Graves' ophthalmopathy and Graves' hyperthyroidism. Researchers took RNA transcripts and amplified TCR beta CDR3 regions from them. RT-PCR with HTBI primers came first, then second-round multiplex PCR. Using its own MiXCR run on the multiplex PCR reads, TCRdb lists one record per CDR3 protein. The sample has approximately 500,000 distinct CDR3 sequences, about an eighth seen once. Germline assignment: CDR1 SGHTA and CDR2 FQGNSA. This CDR3 has 14 residues. Study results and limitations: A majority of expanded thyroid clonotypes exceeding 0.001 frequency were likewise present in blood. Ophthalmopathy progression was predicted with 70.59% sensitivity and approximately 79% specificity.

Regarding this clonotype: Antigen: not known. A read error may account for a junction end that differs from germline.

This chain uses TRBV7-2 with TRBJ2-5; 11 positions agree with TRBD2. Sequenced: blood. The source is a woman aged 25 to 45 with Graves' ophthalmopathy. CDR3 amino acids: CASSHTSGGGGAHF. The CDR3 bases are TGTGCCAGCAGCCATACTAGCGGGGGCGGGGGGGCACACTTC.